This T cell receptor beta chain is from a study of cytomegalovirus exposure and HLA in healthy donors. On the study more broadly: T cells numbering about 200 million yielded around 120 million unique TCR beta sequences in an earlier analysis.

The germline V gene encodes CDR1 SGHAT and CDR2 FQNNGV. V was clipped by 0 bases and J by 4 bases, with 12 bases between them. This CDR3 spans 15 amino acids. It was with 60 Vbeta and 13 Jbeta primers that the PCR ran. Only in-frame clones appear in the TCRdb table, and some are missing; sequencing was by immunoSEQ multiplex PCR. In the table there are 150,000 to 160,000 clones, 75% to 85% of which are singletons. The sequenced material came from PBMCs. The V gene is TRBV11-2, the J gene TRBJ1-2, with a possible D match to TRBD1 (5 bases). This receptor was identified in a woman aged 40 to 50 in good health and CMV-seropositive. CDR3 DNA: TGTGCCAGCAGCTTAGACCCGACAGTCCTCTATGGCTACACCTTC. Protein product: CASSLDPTVLYGYTF.